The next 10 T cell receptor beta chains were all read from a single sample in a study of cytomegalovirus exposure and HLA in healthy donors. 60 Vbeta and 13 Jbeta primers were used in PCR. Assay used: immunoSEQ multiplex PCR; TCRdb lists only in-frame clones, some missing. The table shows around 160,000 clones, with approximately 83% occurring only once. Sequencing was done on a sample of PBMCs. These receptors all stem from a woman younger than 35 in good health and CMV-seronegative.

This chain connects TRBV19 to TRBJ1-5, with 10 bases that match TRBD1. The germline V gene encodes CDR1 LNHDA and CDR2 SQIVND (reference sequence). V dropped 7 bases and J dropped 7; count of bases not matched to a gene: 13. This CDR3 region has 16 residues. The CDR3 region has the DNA TGTGCCAGTAACCCATCGGGGCGGACAGGGGGACAGCCCCAGCATTTT. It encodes CASNPSGRTGGQPQHF.

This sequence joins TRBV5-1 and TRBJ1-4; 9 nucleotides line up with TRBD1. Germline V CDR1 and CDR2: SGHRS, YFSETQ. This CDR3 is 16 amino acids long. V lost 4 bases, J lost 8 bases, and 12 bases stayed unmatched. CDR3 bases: TGCGCCAGCAGCCAACAATCGACAGGGGGGAACGAAAAACTGTTTTTT. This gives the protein CASSQQSTGGNEKLFF.

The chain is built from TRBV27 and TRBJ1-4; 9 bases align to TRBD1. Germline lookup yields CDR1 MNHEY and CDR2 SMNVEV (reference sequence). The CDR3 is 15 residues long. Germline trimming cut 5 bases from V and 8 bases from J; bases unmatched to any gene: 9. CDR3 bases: TGTGCCAGCAGTCGGGTGAGGACAGGGGCGGAAAAACTGTTTTTT. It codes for CASSRVRTGAEKLFF.

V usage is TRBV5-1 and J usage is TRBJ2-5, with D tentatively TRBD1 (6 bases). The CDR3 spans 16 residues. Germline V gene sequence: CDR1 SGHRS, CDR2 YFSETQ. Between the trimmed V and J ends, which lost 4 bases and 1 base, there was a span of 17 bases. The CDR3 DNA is TGCGCCAGCAGCGAGAGATTAGGGGGAACCCAAGAGACCCAGTACTTC. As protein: CASSERLGGTQETQYF.

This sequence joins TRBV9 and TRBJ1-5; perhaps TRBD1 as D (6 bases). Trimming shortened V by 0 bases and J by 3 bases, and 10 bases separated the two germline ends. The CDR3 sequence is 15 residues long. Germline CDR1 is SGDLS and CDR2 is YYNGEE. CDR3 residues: CASSVDGGPNQPQHF. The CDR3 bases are TGTGCCAGCAGCGTAGATGGGGGCCCCAATCAGCCCCAGCATTTT.

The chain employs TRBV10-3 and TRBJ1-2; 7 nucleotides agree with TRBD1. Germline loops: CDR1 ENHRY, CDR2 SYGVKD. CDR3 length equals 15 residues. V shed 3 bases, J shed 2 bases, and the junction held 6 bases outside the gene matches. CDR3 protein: CAISEQGNRNYGYTF. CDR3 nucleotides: TGTGCCATCAGTGAACAGGGGAATAGGAACTATGGCTACACCTTC.

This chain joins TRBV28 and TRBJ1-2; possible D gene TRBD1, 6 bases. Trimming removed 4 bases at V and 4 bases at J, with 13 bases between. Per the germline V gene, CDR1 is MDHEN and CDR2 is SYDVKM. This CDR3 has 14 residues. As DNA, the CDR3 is TGTGCCAGCAGTTCTATACAGGGTCCCTATGGCTACACCTTC. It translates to CASSSIQGPYGYTF.

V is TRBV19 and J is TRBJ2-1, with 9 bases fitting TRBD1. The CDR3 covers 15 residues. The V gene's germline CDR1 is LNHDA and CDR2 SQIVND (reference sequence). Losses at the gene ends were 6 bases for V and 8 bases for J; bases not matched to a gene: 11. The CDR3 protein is CASRDSGTGKDEQFF. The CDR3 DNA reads TGTGCCAGTAGGGACTCCGGGACAGGGAAAGATGAGCAGTTCTTC.

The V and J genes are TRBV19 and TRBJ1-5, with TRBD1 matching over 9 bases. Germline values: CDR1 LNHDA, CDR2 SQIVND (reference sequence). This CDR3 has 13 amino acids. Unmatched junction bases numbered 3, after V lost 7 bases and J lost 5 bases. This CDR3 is CASIGQGHQPQHF. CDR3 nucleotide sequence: TGTGCCAGTATCGGACAGGGGCATCAGCCCCAGCATTTT.

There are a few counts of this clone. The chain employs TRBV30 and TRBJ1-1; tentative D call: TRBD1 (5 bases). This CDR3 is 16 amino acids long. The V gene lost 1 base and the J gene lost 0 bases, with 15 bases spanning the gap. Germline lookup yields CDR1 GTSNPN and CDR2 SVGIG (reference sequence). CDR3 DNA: TGTGCCTGGAGTGCAACATGGGGCAGCCTGAACACTGAAGCTTTCTTT. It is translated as CAWSATWGSLNTEAFF.